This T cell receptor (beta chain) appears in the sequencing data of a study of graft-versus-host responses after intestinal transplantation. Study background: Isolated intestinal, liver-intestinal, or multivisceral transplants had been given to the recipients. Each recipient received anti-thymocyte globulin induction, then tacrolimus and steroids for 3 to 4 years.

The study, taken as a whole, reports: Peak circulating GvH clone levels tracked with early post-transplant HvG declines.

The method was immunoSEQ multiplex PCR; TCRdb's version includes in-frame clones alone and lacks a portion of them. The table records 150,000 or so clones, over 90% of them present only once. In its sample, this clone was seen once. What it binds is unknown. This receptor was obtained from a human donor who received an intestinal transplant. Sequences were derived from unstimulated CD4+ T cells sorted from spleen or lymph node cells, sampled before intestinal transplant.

The CDR3 DNA reads TGTGCCTGGAAGGCGGGACAGAAACAAGAGACCCAGTACTTC. Translating gives CAWKAGQKQETQYF. The V and J genes are TRBV30 and TRBJ2-5; D is perhaps TRBD1 (7 bases). The ends were cut back, 4 bases at V and 2 bases at J, with 14 bases in the middle. Per germline, CDR1 GTSNPN and CDR2 SVGIG (reference sequence). The CDR3 loop spans 14 amino acids.